This passage covers 32 T cell receptor beta chains from one sample sequenced in a study of identifying expanded T cells in peripheral blood. The assay was immunoSEQ multiplex PCR, and TCRdb's table has in-frame clones only and misses some. The profile shows around 90,000 clones, about 91% of them singletons. The source material was blood. Source of these receptors: a person aged 18-69 years in good health.

The V and J genes are TRBV2 and TRBJ2-5; 9 nucleotides match TRBD2. The germline V gene encodes CDR1 SNHLY and CDR2 FYNNEI. This CDR3 contains 15 residues. With V trimmed by 3 bases and J by 5 bases, 7 bases remained unmatched. This CDR3 is CASSDTGTSRETQYF. CDR3 bases: TGTGCCAGCAGTGACACCGGGACTAGCAGGGAGACCCAGTACTTC.

The chain couples TRBV5-5 to TRBJ2-2; D is perhaps TRBD1 (5 bases). CDR1 and CDR2 (germline): SGHKS, YYEKEE (reference sequence). The CDR3 covers 13 residues. V was cut by 5 bases and J by 4 bases, with 9 bases left in between. The CDR3 DNA is TGTGCCAGCAGGCCAGGGTTCACCGGGGAGCTGTTTTTT. The encoded protein is CASRPGFTGELFF.

This clone was detected only a few times. The chain has TRBV5-1 and TRBJ2-7; the D gene is possibly TRBD1 (5 bases). Germline V gives CDR1 SGHRS, CDR2 YFSETQ. The V and J ends lost 4 bases and 10 bases respectively, with 15 bases between them. The CDR3 extends over 12 amino acids. CDR3 bases: TGCGCCAGCAGCCTCCCCGACAGTCTCCAGTACTTC. The encoded protein is CASSLPDSLQYF.

The CDR3 spells CASLWGRDNSPLHF. Written as DNA, the CDR3 is TGTGCCAGCTTGTGGGGTCGGGATAATTCACCCCTCCACTTT. The chain combines TRBV28 with TRBJ1-6; D is unclear. V was pared by 8 bases and J by 5 bases, with 13 bases between. The CDR3 is made up of 14 amino acids. Germline V CDR1 and CDR2: MDHEN, SYDVKM.

The gene calls are TRBV28 and TRBJ1-2; possible D gene TRBD1, 5 bases. Germline CDR1 and CDR2: MDHEN and SYDVKM. V was clipped by 6 bases and J by 0 bases, with 23 bases between them. The CDR3 contains 18 residues. As DNA, the CDR3 is TGTGCCAGCAGCCTCACCACGTTAGGGGCGGTCGCTAACTATGGCTACACCTTC. Translated, it gives CASSLTTLGAVANYGYTF.

The rearrangement uses TRBV5-1 and TRBJ2-7, with D perhaps TRBD1 or TRBD2 (5 bases each). Trimming shortened V by 5 bases and J by 0 bases, and 15 bases separated the two germline ends. The CDR3 consists of 15 residues. Germline V gene lookup returns CDR1 SGHRS and CDR2 YFSETQ. The CDR3 reads CASSLRGVSSYEQYF. The CDR3 DNA sequence: TGCGCCAGCAGTTTGAGGGGAGTCAGCTCCTACGAGCAGTACTTC.

The chain carries TRBV5-5 and TRBJ2-3; D is uncertain. V lost 0 bases and J lost 3, with 5 bases in between. Germline V gene sequence: CDR1 SGHKS, CDR2 YYEKEE (reference sequence). The CDR3 is 13 amino acids. The CDR3 sequence: CASSLVVTDTQYF. CDR3 coding DNA: TGTGCCAGCAGCTTGGTGGTGACAGATACGCAGTATTTT.

The rearrangement joins TRBV13 to TRBJ2-7, with D hard to call. The CDR3 totals 12 residues. V was pared by 6 bases and J by 0 bases, with 6 bases between. The germline V gene encodes CDR1 PRHDT and CDR2 FYEKMQ (reference sequence). CDR3 sequence: CASSASSYEQYF. CDR3 DNA: TGTGCCAGCAGTGCCAGCTCCTACGAGCAGTACTTC.

The rearrangement links TRBV10-3 to TRBJ1-1; 8 nucleotides align to TRBD1. The CDR3 contains 14 residues. CDR1 and CDR2 from the germline V gene are ENHRY and SYGVKD. V trimming: 3 bases; J trimming: 6 bases; junction bases outside the gene matches: 6. This chain's CDR3 is CAISELGGQAEAFF. The CDR3 DNA follows: TGTGCCATCAGTGAATTGGGGGGACAGGCTGAAGCTTTCTTT.

V and J are TRBV18 and TRBJ2-7; D is ambiguous. Germline V gene sequence: CDR1 KGHSH, CDR2 LQKENI. The CDR3 spans 13 residues. Trimming pared 2 bases from V and 3 bases from J, leaving 8 bases between. CDR3 sequence reads: CASSPELDYEQYF. The CDR3 DNA reads TGTGCCAGCTCACCAGAGCTCGACTACGAGCAGTACTTC.

This sequence joins TRBV7-9 and TRBJ2-1; D gene ambiguous. Trimming left V 1 base short and J 5 bases short, with 6 bases between. From germline, CDR1 is SEHNR and CDR2 FQNEAQ (reference sequence). This CDR3 contains 13 residues. In DNA form, the CDR3 reads TGTGCCAGCAGCTTAGAAGTGGACAATGAGCAGTTCTTC. This codes for CASSLEVDNEQFF.

This clone was counted only a few times. This sequence joins TRBV4-2 and TRBJ2-1; TRBD2 aligns across 11 bases. V shed 6 bases, J shed 3 bases, and the junction held 4 bases outside the gene matches. CDR3 size: 15 residues. Per the germline V gene, CDR1 is LGHNA and CDR2 is YNFKEQ. The CDR3 bases are TGTGCCAGCAGTCCCCTAGCGGGGGGCTACAATGAGCAGTTCTTC. This translates into CASSPLAGGYNEQFF.

The CDR3 coding sequence is TGTGCCAGCAGCTTGGTGGCAGGGGGCTTCTACGAGCAGTACTTC. Amino acids: CASSLVAGGFYEQYF. This sequence joins TRBV5-5 and TRBJ2-7; 8 bases map to TRBD1. The CDR3 contains 15 residues. Germline assignment: CDR1 SGHKS and CDR2 YYEKEE (reference sequence). V gave up 0 bases and J gave up 3 bases; unmatched junction bases: 5.

The chain combines TRBV6-6 with TRBJ2-7; 8 bases map to TRBD2. The CDR3 totals 14 residues. The V and J ends lost 6 bases and 3 bases, in that order; junction bases with no gene match: 7. Germline V gene sequence: CDR1 MNHNY, CDR2 SVGAGI (reference sequence). The CDR3 DNA sequence: TGTGCCAGCAGCCCCCCGGGAGGGAGCTACGAGCAGTACTTC. Translation: CASSPPGGSYEQYF.

The chain couples TRBV11-1 to TRBJ1-1, with TRBD1 identical over 9 bases. V was clipped by 6 bases and J by 8 bases; unmatched bases: 4. The CDR3 has 12 amino acids. In germline, CDR1 is SGHAT, CDR2 FQDESV (reference sequence). CDR3 in amino acids: CASSVQGAEAFF. The CDR3 nucleotides read TGTGCCAGCAGTGTACAGGGGGCGGAAGCTTTCTTT.

The chain carries TRBV25-1 and TRBJ2-7; the match to TRBD1 covers 8 bases. V shed 7 bases and J 7 bases; nucleotides not matched to a gene: 6. Germline V gene data show CDR1 as MGHDK and CDR2 as SYGVNS. The CDR3 is 12 amino acids. Written as DNA, the CDR3 is TGTGCCAGCAAGGACAGGGCGGGGGAGCAGTACTTC. Its protein product is CASKDRAGEQYF.

The chain links TRBV7-2 to TRBJ2-3; 8 positions match TRBD1. The CDR3 covers 15 residues. V shed 4 bases and J 1 base; nucleotides not matched to a gene: 4. From germline, CDR1 is SGHTA and CDR2 FQGNSA. The CDR3 region is CASSSTGVGTDTQYF. CDR3 sequence (DNA): TGTGCCAGCAGCTCGACAGGGGTGGGCACAGATACGCAGTATTTT.

The chain couples TRBV4-1 to TRBJ1-2, with 7 bases aligning to TRBD1. The CDR3 runs 15 residues. V trimming: 3 bases; J trimming: 5 bases; junction bases outside the gene matches: 9. Germline V gives CDR1 MGHRA, CDR2 YSYEKL. DNA for the CDR3: TGCGCCAGCAGCCAGCACTCGGACAGGAAATATGGCTACACCTTC. It yields the protein CASSQHSDRKYGYTF.

The chain links TRBV10-3 to TRBJ2-7; D remains unclear. The germline V gene has CDR1 ENHRY and CDR2 SYGVKD. There are 13 residues in the CDR3. Trimming removed 4 bases at V and 4 bases at J, with 11 bases between. CDR3 coding DNA: TGTGCCATCAGTGTCGGCTCGGGTTACGAGCAGTACTTC. It yields the protein CAISVGSGYEQYF.

The chain recombines TRBV6-1 with TRBJ1-5; D possibly corresponds to TRBD1 (6 bases). CDR3 size: 15 residues. Trimming removed 0 bases at V and 3 bases at J, with 9 bases between. CDR1 is MNHNS, CDR2 SASEGT, per germline. As DNA, the CDR3 is TGTGCCAGCAGTGAAGCAGGGGGAAACAATCAGCCCCAGCATTTT. Translated, it gives CASSEAGGNNQPQHF.

The rearrangement joins TRBV29-1 to TRBJ2-5; a possible D gene is TRBD1 (5 bases). Germline V CDR1 and CDR2: SQVTM, ANQGSEA. V shed 5 bases and J shed 1 base, with 14 bases lying between them. There are 14 residues in the CDR3. CDR3 residues: CSVLDRTIQETQYF. The CDR3 nucleotides read TGCAGCGTTCTAGACAGAACGATCCAAGAGACCCAGTACTTC.

This sequence joins TRBV6-1 and TRBJ1-1; TRBD1 aligns across 7 bases. Germline values: CDR1 MNHNS, CDR2 SASEGT. The CDR3 is 14 amino acids. V was pared by 6 bases and J by 0 bases, with 4 bases of the junction left unmatched. The CDR3 nucleotides read TGTGCCAGCAGCCCACAGGGGATGAACACTGAAGCTTTCTTT. It specifies CASSPQGMNTEAFF.

V and J are TRBV5-4 and TRBJ2-3; 7 nucleotides line up with TRBD1. CDR3 length: 14 amino acids. Germline CDR1 reads SGHNT; CDR2 reads YYREEE (reference sequence). The V gene end was trimmed by 2 bases and the J gene end by 4 bases; junction bases not matched to a gene: 4. The CDR3 DNA sequence: TGTGCCAGCAGCTTACAGGGGTCCGCAGATACGCAGTATTTT. Translating gives CASSLQGSADTQYF.

The chain recombines TRBV6-6 with TRBJ1-4, with a weak D call TRBD1 (5 bases). Germline CDR1 and CDR2: MNHNY and SVGAGI (reference sequence). This CDR3 contains 14 residues. V gave up 8 bases and J gave up 0 bases, with 10 bases separating them. The CDR3 DNA reads TGTGCCAGCCACCAGGGAGCAACTAATGAAAAACTGTTTTTT. It translates to CASHQGATNEKLFF.

This clone has just one count. V and J are TRBV27 and TRBJ1-3, with a tentative D call TRBD1 (5 bases). Per the germline V gene, CDR1 is MNHEY and CDR2 is SMNVEV (reference sequence). The CDR3 extends over 14 amino acids. The ends were cut back, 6 bases at V and 4 bases at J, with 13 bases in the middle. As DNA, the CDR3 is TGTGCCAGCAGCCCAGGGACCTTCGGAAACACCATATATTTT. Translating it yields CASSPGTFGNTIYF.

The table lists this clone with a count of one. The V gene is TRBV9, the J gene TRBJ1-6, with D possibly being TRBD1 (5 bases). V was pared by 4 bases and J by 3 bases, with 14 bases between. Per the germline V gene, CDR1 is SGDLS and CDR2 is YYNGEE. This CDR3 region has 16 residues. The CDR3 loop is CASSSSGTGYNSPLHF. The CDR3 nucleotides read TGTGCCAGCAGCTCTTCCGGGACGGGCTATAATTCACCCCTCCACTTT.

This clone has a single count. The chain employs TRBV7-9 and TRBJ2-7; D is possibly TRBD2 (5 bases). Trimming removed 5 bases at V and 2 bases at J, with 10 bases between. CDR1 and CDR2 (germline): SEHNR, FQNEAQ (reference sequence). The CDR3 is 13 amino acids. The CDR3 here is CASSPTRAYEQYF. CDR3 DNA sequence: TGTGCCAGCAGCCCCACTAGGGCCTACGAGCAGTACTTC. Complete variable domain (other parts from reference TRBV7-9 and TRBJ2-7): DTGVSQNPRHKITKRGQNVTFRCDPISEHNRLYWYRQTLGQGPEFLTYFQNEAQLEKSRLLSDRFSAERPKGSFSTLEIQRTEQGDSAMYLCASSPTRAYEQYFGPGTRLTVT.

This CDR3 is CAISEGDREYNEQFF. The CDR3, as DNA: TGTGCCATCAGCGAGGGGGACAGGGAATACAATGAGCAGTTCTTC. This sequence joins TRBV10-3 and TRBJ2-1; the match to TRBD1 covers 9 bases. Looked up from germline, CDR1 is ENHRY and CDR2 is SYGVKD. The CDR3 has 15 amino acids. Trimming removed 6 bases from V and 4 bases from J; junction bases left unmatched: 7.

J is TRBJ1-5 and V is TRBV21-1; the table's TRBD1 call for D was not verified on the DNA. TRBV21-1 is noted as a pseudogene. The CDR3 extends over 15 amino acids. Here the CDR3 reads CAGRQPDVTHQPQHF. The CDR3, as DNA: TGTGCCGGAAGACAGCCGGACGTGACACATCAGCCCCAGCATTTT.

V usage is TRBV4-2 and J usage is TRBJ2-7; D is possibly TRBD2 (6 bases). The V end was cut by 5 bases, the J end by 5 bases, with 19 bases between. The V gene's germline CDR1 is LGHNA and CDR2 YNFKEQ. This CDR3 is built from 15 residues. The CDR3 DNA sequence: TGTGCCAGCAGCGAAGGGGCGGGACTGGCCGACGAGCAGTACTTC. It specifies CASSEGAGLADEQYF.

The rearrangement uses TRBV5-4 and TRBJ2-5; the D gene is possibly TRBD2 (6 bases). CDR1 and CDR2 from the germline V gene are SGHNT and YYREEE (reference sequence). With 3 bases removed from V and 4 bases from J, the gap between germline ends came to 13 bases. The CDR3 extends over 14 amino acids. CDR3 in DNA: TGTGCCAGCAGCTCCGGAGGGTCTGGAGAGACCCAGTACTTC. It encodes CASSSGGSGETQYF.

The rearrangement uses TRBV10-2 and TRBJ1-1, with D unresolved. V was shortened by 6 bases and J by 8 bases, with 13 bases between the two germline ends. Germline V gene data show CDR1 as WSHSY and CDR2 as SAAADI. The CDR3 is 12 amino acids. In nucleotides, the CDR3 is TGCGCCAGCAGCAGAGGCGAGTACGAAGCTTTCTTT. As protein: CASSRGEYEAFF.